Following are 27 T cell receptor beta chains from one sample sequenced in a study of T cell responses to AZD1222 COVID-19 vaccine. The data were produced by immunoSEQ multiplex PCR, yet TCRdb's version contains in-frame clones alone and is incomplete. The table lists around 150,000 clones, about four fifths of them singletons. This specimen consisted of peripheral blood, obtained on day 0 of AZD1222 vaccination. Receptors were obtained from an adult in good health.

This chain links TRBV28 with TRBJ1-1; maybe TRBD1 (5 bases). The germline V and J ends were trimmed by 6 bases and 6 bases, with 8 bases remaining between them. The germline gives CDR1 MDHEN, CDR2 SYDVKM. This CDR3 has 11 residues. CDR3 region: CASRGEPEAFF. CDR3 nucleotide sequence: TGTGCCAGCAGGGGGGAACCTGAAGCTTTCTTT.

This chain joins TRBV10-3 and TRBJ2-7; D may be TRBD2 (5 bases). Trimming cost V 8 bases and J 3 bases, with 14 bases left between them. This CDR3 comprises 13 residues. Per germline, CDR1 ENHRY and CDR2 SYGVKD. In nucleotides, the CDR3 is TGTGCCATCTGTAACGGGGAAGACTACGAGCAGTACTTC. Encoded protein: CAICNGEDYEQYF.

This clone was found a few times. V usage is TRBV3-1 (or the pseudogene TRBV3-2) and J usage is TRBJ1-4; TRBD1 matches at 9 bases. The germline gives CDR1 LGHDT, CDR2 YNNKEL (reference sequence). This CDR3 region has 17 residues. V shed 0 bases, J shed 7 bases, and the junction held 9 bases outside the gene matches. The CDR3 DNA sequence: TGTGCCAGCAGCCAAGAGGCTCCTGGACAGGGGTTTGAAAAACTGTTTTTT. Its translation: CASSQEAPGQGFEKLFF.

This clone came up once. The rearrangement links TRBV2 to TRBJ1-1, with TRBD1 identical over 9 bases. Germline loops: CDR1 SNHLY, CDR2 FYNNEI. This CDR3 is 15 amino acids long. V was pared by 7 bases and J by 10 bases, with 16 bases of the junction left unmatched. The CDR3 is CASTGDRVGVSRAFF. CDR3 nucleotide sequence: TGTGCCAGCACGGGGGACAGGGTAGGGGTATCGCGAGCTTTCTTT.

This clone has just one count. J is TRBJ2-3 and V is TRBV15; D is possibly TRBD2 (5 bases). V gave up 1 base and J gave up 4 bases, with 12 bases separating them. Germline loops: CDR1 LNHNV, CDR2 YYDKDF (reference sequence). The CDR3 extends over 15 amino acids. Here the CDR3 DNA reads TGTGCCACCAGCAGAGGACTAATTATCCCAGATACGCAGTATTTT. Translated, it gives CATSRGLIIPDTQYF. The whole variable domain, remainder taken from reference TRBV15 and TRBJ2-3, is DAMVIQNPRYQVTQFGKPVTLSCSQTLNHNVMYWYQQKSSQAPKLLFHYYDKDFNNEADTPDNFQSRRPNTSFCFLDIRSPGLGDTAMYLCATSRGLIIPDTQYFGPGTRLTVL.

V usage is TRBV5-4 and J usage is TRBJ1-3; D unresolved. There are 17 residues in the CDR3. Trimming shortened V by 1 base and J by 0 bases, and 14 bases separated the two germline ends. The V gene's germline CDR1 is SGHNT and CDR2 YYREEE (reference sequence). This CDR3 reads CASSLRAETPSGNTIYF. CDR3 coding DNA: TGTGCCAGCAGCTTGAGGGCGGAAACCCCCTCTGGAAACACCATATATTTT.

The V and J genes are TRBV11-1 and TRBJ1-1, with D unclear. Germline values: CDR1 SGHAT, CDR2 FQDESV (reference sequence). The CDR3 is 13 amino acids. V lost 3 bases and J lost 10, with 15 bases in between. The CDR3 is CASSFTEGAAAFF. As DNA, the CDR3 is TGTGCCAGCAGCTTTACCGAGGGCGCGGCAGCTTTCTTT.

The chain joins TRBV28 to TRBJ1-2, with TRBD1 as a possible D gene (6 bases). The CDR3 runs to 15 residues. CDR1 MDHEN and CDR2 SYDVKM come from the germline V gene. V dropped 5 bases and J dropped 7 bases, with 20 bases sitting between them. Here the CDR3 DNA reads TGTGCCAGCAGTACCCGGATTGGGGGCTCGAGTGGCTACACCTTC. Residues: CASSTRIGGSSGYTF.

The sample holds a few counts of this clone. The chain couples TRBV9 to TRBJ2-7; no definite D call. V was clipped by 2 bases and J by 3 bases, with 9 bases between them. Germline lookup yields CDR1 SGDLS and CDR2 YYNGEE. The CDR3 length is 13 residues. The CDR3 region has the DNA TGTGCCAGCAGCGTTAACAGCGACTACGAGCAGTACTTC. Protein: CASSVNSDYEQYF.

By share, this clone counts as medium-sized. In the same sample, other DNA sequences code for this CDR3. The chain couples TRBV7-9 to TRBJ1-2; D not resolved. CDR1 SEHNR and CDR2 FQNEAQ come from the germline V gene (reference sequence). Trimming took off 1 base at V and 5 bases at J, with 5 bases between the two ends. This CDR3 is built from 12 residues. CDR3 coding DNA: TGTGCCAGCAGCTTAGGGGAGTATGGCTACACCTTC. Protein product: CASSLGEYGYTF.

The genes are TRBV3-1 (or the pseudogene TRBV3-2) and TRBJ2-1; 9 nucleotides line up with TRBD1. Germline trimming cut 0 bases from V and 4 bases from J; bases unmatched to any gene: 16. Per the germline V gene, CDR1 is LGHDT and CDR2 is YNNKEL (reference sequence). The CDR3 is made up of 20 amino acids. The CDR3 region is CASSQDVGQGKSRGYNEQFF. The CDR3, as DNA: TGTGCCAGCAGCCAAGATGTGGGACAGGGTAAGTCTCGGGGGTACAATGAGCAGTTCTTC.

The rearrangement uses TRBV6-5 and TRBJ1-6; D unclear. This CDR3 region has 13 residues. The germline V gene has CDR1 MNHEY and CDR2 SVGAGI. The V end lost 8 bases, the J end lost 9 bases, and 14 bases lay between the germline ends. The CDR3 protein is CASGRSTFSPLHF. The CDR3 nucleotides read TGTGCCAGCGGCCGCAGCACTTTTTCACCCCTCCACTTT.

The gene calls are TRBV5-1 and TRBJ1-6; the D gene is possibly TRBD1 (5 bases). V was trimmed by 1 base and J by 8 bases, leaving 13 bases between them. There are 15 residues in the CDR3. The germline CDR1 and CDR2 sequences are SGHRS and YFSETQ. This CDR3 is CASSLQGTRDSPLHF. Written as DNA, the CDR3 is TGCGCCAGCAGCTTGCAGGGCACAAGGGATTCACCCCTCCACTTT.

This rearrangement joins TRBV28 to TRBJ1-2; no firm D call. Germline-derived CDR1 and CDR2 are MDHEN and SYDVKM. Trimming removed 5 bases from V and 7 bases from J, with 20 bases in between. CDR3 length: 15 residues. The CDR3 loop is CASSRWQAVMGGYTF. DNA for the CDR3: TGTGCCAGCAGTAGGTGGCAGGCTGTAATGGGTGGCTACACCTTC.

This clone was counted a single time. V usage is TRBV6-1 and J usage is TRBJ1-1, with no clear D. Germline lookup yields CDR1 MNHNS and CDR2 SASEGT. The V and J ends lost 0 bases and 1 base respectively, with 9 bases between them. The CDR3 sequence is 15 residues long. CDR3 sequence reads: CASSEARARNTEAFF. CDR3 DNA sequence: TGTGCCAGCAGTGAAGCACGGGCCCGGAACACTGAAGCTTTCTTT.

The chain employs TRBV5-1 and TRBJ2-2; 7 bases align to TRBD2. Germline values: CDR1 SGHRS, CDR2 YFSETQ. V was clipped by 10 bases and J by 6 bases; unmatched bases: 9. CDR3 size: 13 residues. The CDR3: CAAHGGRAGELFF. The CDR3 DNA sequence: TGCGCCGCCCACGGGGGGAGGGCCGGGGAGCTGTTTTTT.

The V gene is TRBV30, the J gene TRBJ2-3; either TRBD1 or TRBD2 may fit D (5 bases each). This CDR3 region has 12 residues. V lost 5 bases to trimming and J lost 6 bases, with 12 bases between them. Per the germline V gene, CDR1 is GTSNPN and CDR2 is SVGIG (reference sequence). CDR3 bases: TGTGCCTGGGGGGGTTTGGCGGATACGCAGTATTTT. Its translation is CAWGGLADTQYF. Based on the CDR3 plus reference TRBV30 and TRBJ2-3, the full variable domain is SQTIHQWPATLVQPVGSPLSLECTVEGTSNPNLYWYRQAAGRGLQLLFYSVGIGQISSEVPQNLSASRPQDRQFILSSKKLLLSDSGFYLCAWGGLADTQYFGPGTRLTVL.

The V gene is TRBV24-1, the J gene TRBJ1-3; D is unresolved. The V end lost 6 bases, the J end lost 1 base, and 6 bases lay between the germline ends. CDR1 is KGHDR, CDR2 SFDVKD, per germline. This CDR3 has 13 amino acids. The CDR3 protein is CATSTGSGNTIYF. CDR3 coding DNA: TGTGCCACCAGTACCGGTTCTGGAAACACCATATATTTT.

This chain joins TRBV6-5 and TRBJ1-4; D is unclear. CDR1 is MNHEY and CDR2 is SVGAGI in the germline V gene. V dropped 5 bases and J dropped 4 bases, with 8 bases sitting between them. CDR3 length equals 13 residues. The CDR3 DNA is TGTGCCAGCAGTCAGTGGTATAATGAAAAACTGTTTTTT. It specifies CASSQWYNEKLFF.

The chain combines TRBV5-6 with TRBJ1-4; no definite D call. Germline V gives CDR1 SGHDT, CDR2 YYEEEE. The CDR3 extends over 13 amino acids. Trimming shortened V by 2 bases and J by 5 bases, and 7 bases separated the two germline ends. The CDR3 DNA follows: TGTGCCAGCAGCTTCGGCGCCAATGAAAAACTGTTTTTT. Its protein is CASSFGANEKLFF. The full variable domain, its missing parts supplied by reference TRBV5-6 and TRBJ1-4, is DAGVTQSPTHLIKTRGQQVTLRCSPKSGHDTVSWYQQALGQGPQFIFQYYEEEERQRGNFPDRFSGHQFPNYSSELNVNALLLGDSALYLCASSFGANEKLFFGSGTQLSVL.

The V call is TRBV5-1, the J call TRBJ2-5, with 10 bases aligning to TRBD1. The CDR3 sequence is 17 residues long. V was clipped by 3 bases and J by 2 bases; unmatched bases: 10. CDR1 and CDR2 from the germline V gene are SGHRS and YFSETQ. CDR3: CASSSSRTGGPQETQYF. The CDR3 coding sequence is TGCGCCAGCAGCTCCTCCCGGACAGGGGGACCTCAAGAGACCCAGTACTTC. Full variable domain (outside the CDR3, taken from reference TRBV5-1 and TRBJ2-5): KAGVTQTPRYLIKTRGQQVTLSCSPISGHRSVSWYQQTPGQGLQFLFEYFSETQRNKGNFPGRFSGRQFSNSRSEMNVSTLELGDSALYLCASSSSRTGGPQETQYFGPGTRLLVL.

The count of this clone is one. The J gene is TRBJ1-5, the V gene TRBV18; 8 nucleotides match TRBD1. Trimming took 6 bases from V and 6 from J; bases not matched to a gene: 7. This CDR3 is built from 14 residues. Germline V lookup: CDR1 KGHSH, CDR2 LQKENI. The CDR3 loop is CASSRQGLGQPQHF. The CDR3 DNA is TGTGCCAGCTCGCGACAGGGGTTGGGTCAGCCCCAGCATTTT. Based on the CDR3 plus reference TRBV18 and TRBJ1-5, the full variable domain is NAGVMQNPRHLVRRRGQEARLRCSPMKGHSHVYWYRQLPEEGLKFMVYLQKENIIDESGMPKERFSAEFPKEGPSILRIQQVVRGDSAAYFCASSRQGLGQPQHFGDGTRLSIL.

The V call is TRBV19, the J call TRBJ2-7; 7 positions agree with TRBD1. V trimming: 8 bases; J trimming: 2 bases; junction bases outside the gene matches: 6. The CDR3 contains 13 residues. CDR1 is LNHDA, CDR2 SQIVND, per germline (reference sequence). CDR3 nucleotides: TGTGCCAGTGCCCGGACAGGAACCTACGAGCAGTACTTC. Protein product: CASARTGTYEQYF.

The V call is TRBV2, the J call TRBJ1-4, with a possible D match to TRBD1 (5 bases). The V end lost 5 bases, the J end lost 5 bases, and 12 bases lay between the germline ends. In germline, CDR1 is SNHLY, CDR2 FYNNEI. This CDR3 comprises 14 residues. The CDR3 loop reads CASSLTDRNEKLFF. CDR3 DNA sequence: TGTGCCAGCAGTTTGACAGACCGAAATGAAAAACTGTTTTTT.

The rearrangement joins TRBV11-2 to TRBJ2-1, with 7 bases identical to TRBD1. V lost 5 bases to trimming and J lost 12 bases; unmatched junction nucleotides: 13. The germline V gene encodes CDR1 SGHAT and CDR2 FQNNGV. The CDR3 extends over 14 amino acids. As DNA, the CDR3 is TGTGCCAGCAGCACCCTGACAGGGAAAGGGTGGCAGTTCTTC. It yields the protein CASSTLTGKGWQFF.

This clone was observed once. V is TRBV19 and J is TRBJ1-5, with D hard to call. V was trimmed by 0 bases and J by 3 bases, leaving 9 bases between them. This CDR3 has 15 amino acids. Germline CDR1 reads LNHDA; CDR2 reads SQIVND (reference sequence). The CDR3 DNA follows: TGTGCCAGTAGTATAGAGAACAGCTACAATCAGCCCCAGCATTTT. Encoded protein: CASSIENSYNQPQHF. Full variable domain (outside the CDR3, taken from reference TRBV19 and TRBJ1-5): DGGITQSPKYLFRKEGQNVTLSCEQNLNHDAMYWYRQDPGQGLRLIYYSQIVNDFQKGDIAEGYSVSREKKESFPLTVTSAQKNPTAFYLCASSIENSYNQPQHFGDGTRLSIL.

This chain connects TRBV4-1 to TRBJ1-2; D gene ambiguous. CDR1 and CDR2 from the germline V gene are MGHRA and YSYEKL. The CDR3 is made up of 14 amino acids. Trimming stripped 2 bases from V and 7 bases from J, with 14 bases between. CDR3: CASSQITSYPGYTF. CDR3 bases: TGCGCCAGCAGCCAAATAACGTCCTATCCTGGCTACACCTTC.